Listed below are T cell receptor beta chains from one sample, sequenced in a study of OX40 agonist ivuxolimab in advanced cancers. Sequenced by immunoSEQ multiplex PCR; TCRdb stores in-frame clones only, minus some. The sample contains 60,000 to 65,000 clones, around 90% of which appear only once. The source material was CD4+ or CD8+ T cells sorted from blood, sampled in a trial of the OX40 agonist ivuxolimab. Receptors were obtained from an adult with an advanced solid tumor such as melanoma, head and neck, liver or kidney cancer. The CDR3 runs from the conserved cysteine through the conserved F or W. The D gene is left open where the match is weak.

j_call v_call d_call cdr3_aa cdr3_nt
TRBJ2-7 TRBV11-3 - CASSPDGASEQYF TGTGCCAGCAGCCCGGATGGGGCCTCCGAGCAGTACTTC
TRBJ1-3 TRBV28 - CASSEQLNSGNTIYF TGTGCCAGCAGTGAACAGCTTAACTCTGGAAACACCATATATTTT
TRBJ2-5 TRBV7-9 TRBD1 CASSLSPLTGEETQYF TGTGCCAGCAGCTTATCTCCTTTGACAGGGGAGGAGACCCAGTACTTC
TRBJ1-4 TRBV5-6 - CASSFPFSNEKLFF TGTGCCAGCAGCTTTCCCTTCTCAAATGAAAAACTGTTTTTT
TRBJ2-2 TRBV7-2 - CASTLGGNPPGELFF TGTGCCAGCACCTTGGGGGGAAATCCCCCCGGGGAGCTGTTTTTT
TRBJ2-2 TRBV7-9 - CASSPNIPANTGELFF TGTGCCAGCAGCCCTAACATACCCGCGAACACCGGGGAGCTGTTTTTT
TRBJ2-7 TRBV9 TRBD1 CASSVGPGQASEQYF TGTGCCAGCAGCGTAGGTCCGGGACAGGCGAGCGAGCAGTACTTC
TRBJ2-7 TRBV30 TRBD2 CAWRPSGPTYEQYF TGTGCCTGGAGACCTAGCGGGCCGACCTACGAGCAGTACTTC
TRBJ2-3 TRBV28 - CASSFLDLGGTSPDTQYF TGTGCCAGCAGTTTCCTGGACCTAGGGGGGACGTCCCCAGATACGCAGTATTTT
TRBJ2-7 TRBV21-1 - CASTRTLGSYEQYF TGTGCCAGCACCAGGACCCTTGGGTCCTACGAGCAGTACTTC
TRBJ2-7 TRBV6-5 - CASSLGAGARGEQYF TGTGCCAGCAGCCTCGGGGCAGGGGCAAGAGGCGAGCAGTACTTC
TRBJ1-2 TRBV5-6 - CASKREPTTNYGYTF TGTGCCAGCAAGAGGGAACCCACCACTAACTATGGCTACACCTTC
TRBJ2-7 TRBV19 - CASTSRDGSYEQYF TGTGCCAGTACTTCCCGGGACGGCTCCTACGAGCAGTACTTC
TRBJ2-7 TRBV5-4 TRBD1 CASSKGQQSYEQYF TGTGCCAGCAGCAAGGGACAGCAATCCTACGAGCAGTACTTC
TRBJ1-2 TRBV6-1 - CASSEATGGQYGYTF TGTGCCAGCAGTGAAGCGACGGGGGGTCAGTATGGCTACACCTTC